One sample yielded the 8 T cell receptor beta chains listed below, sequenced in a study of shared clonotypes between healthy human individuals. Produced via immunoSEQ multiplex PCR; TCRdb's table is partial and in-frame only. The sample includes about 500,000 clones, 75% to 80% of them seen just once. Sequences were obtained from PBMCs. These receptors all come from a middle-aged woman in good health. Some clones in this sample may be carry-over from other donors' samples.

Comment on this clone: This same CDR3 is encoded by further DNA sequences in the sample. The CDR3 sequence is CAWTGEVHNEQFF. Here the CDR3 DNA reads TGTGCCTGGACGGGGGAGGTCCACAATGAGCAGTTCTTC. V gene TRBV30 combines with J gene TRBJ2-1; TRBD2 might be the D (6 bases). CDR1 is GTSNPN, CDR2 SVGIG, per germline (reference sequence). V was cut by 4 bases and J by 5 bases, with 12 bases left in between. The length of the CDR3 is 13 residues.

The CDR3 DNA follows: TGTGCCAGCAGTTTATCCAGGACGTATGGCTACACCTTC. Translating gives CASSLSRTYGYTF. The rearrangement links TRBV27 to TRBJ1-2; no firm D call. The CDR3 extends over 13 amino acids. Looked up from germline, CDR1 is MNHEY and CDR2 is SMNVEV (reference sequence). V gave up 0 bases and J gave up 5 bases, with 7 bases separating them.

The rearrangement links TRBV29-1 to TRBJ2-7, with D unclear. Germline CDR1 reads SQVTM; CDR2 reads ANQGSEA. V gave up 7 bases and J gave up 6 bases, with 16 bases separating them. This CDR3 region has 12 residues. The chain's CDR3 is CSASPAGSEQYF. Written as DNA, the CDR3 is TGCAGCGCGTCTCCCGCCGGGTCCGAGCAGTACTTC.

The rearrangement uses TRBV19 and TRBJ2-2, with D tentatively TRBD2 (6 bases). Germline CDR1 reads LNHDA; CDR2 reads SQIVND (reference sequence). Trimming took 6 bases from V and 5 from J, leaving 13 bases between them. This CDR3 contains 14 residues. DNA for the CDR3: TGTGCCAGTAGGGAGGGTGGCGCGACCGGGGAGCTGTTTTTT. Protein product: CASREGGATGELFF.

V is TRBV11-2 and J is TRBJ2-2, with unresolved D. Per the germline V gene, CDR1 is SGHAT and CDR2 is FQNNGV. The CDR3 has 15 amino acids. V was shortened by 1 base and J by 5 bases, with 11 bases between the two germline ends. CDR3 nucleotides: TGTGCCAGCAGCTTAGTTGGTGGGGATACCGGGGAGCTGTTTTTT. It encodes CASSLVGGDTGELFF.

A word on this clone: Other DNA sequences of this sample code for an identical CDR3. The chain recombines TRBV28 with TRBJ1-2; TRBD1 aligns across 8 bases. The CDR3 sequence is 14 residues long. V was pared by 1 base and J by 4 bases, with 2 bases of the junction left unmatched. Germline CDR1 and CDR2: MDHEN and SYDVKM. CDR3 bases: TGTGCCAGCAGTTTATCCACAGGGGGCTATGGCTACACCTTC. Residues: CASSLSTGGYGYTF.

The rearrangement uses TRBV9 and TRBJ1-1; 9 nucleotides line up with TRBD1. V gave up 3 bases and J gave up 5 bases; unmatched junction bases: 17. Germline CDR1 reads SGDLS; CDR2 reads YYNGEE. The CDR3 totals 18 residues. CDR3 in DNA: TGTGCCAGCAGCGGGGGACAGGGATTTTTTAGAGATGAGACTGAAGCTTTCTTT. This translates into CASSGGQGFFRDETEAFF.

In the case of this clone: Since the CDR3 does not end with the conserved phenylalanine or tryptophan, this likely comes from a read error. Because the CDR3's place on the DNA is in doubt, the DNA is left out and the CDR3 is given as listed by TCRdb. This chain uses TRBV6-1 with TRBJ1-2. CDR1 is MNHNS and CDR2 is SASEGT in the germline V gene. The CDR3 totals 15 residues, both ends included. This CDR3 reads CASTPTDYANYGYIL.